The clone carrying this T cell receptor (beta chain) has ten or more counts. Its antigen is still unknown. This specimen belongs to a study of T cells in Graves' hyperthyroidism and ophthalmopathy. Authors of the study amplified TCR beta CDR3 regions from RNA transcripts. An initial round of RT-PCR targeting the TCR CDR3 relied on the HTBI primer set. Using its own MiXCR run on the multiplex PCR reads, TCRdb lists one record per CDR3 protein. The sample lists some 490,000 distinct CDR3 sequences; about 16% were seen once. PBMCs were obtained from 10 ml fresh peripheral blood. General observations from the study: Researchers report that a 13 V-J model separated ophthalmopathy from stable hyperthyroidism. Appearing also in blood were most of the thyroid clonotypes expanded above 0.001.

Trimming at V came to 4 bases and at J to 2 bases, leaving 7 bases not matched to a gene. CDR1 LGHNA and CDR2 YSLEER come from the germline V gene. The CDR3 length is 15 residues. The clonotype comes from a woman in her 30s with Graves' ophthalmopathy. Sequenced sample: blood. V and J are TRBV4-3 and TRBJ2-5; TRBD2 matches at 7 bases. CDR3 DNA sequence: TGCGCCAGCAGCCCGACGCTAGCGGAGCAAGAGACCCAGTACTTC. Protein product: CASSPTLAEQETQYF.